This TCR beta chain stems from a study of cytomegalovirus exposure and HLA in healthy donors. CDR1 SEHNR and CDR2 FQNEAQ come from the germline V gene (reference sequence). With V trimmed by 5 bases and J by 8 bases, 4 bases remained unmatched. The CDR3 covers 13 residues. The study's findings and limits: Most of the CMV-associated TCR beta chains (in a later analysis) appeared to be HLA-restricted.

It was with 60 Vbeta and 13 Jbeta primers that the PCR ran. The repertoire was sequenced with immunoSEQ multiplex PCR; TCRdb's copy has only in-frame clones and lacks some. In the table there are tens of thousands of clones, roughly 77% of which are singletons. A word on this clone: Antigen unknown.

V is TRBV7-9 and J is TRBJ1-4; 8 bases agree with TRBD1. The clonotype was recovered from a woman younger than 45 in good health and CMV-seronegative. The material sequenced was PBMCs. CDR3 protein: CASSMRTGEKLFF. The CDR3 nucleotides read TGTGCCAGCAGCATGCGGACAGGGGAAAAACTGTTTTTT.